These 16 T cell receptor beta chains share one sample of origin, sequenced in a study of control samples from healthy donors and cancer patients. Here immunoSEQ multiplex PCR was the method, and the copy in TCRdb shows in-frame clones only, minus some. The sample consists of 40,000 or so clones, about four fifths of them appearing once. Sequenced sample: PBMCs. The source is a woman aged 60-70 years with lung cancer.

The chain recombines TRBV4-1 with TRBJ2-3, with TRBD2 identical over 7 bases. The CDR3 is 15 residues long. Germline CDR1 MGHRA, CDR2 YSYEKL. V gave up 2 bases and J gave up 2 bases; unmatched junction bases: 4. CDR3: CASSQLGLVTDTQYF. The CDR3 nucleotides are TGCGCCAGCAGCCAACTCGGACTAGTCACAGATACGCAGTATTTT.

Only a few counts were recorded for this clone. The chain couples TRBV29-1 to TRBJ1-5; 9 bases are shared with TRBD1. The CDR3 covers 13 residues. Trimming cost V 7 bases and J 4 bases; bases outside gene matches: 5. Germline CDR1 is SQVTM and CDR2 is ANQGSEA. CDR3 nucleotides: TGCAGCGCCTGGACAGGGGAGAATCAGCCCCAGCATTTT. Translation gives CSAWTGENQPQHF.

V usage is TRBV3-1 (or the pseudogene TRBV3-2) and J usage is TRBJ1-2; D unclear. Germline V gene lookup returns CDR1 LGHDT and CDR2 YNNKEL (reference sequence). This CDR3 spans 14 amino acids. The V gene lost 4 bases and the J gene lost 3 bases, with 12 bases spanning the gap. The CDR3: CASSPSPQDYGYTF. As DNA, the CDR3 is TGTGCCAGCAGCCCATCCCCCCAGGACTATGGCTACACCTTC.

The chain combines TRBV6-5 with TRBJ2-5; TRBD1 aligns across 8 bases. Germline V gene data show CDR1 as MNHEY and CDR2 as SVGAGI. The CDR3 length is 12 residues. V lost 7 bases to trimming and J lost 5 bases; unmatched junction nucleotides: 3. The CDR3 loop is CASTTGGETQYF. Written as DNA, the CDR3 is TGTGCCAGCACCACAGGGGGGGAGACCCAGTACTTC.

This clone was found a few times. The J gene is TRBJ2-3, the V gene TRBV19; perhaps TRBD2 as D (5 bases). V lost 5 bases and J 0 bases, leaving 15 bases between the germline ends. Germline V gene lookup returns CDR1 LNHDA and CDR2 SQIVND (reference sequence). The CDR3 covers 16 residues. The CDR3 protein is CASSGEAVPSTDTQYF. CDR3 DNA sequence: TGTGCCAGTAGTGGAGAAGCGGTCCCGAGCACAGATACGCAGTATTTT.

The chain links TRBV28 to TRBJ2-7; tentatively, D is TRBD1 (5 bases). Germline assignment: CDR1 MDHEN and CDR2 SYDVKM. The CDR3 loop spans 13 amino acids. Trimming removed 8 bases at V and 0 bases at J, with 11 bases between. CDR3 bases: TGTGCCAGCTTCGACAGAGGCTCCTACGAGCAGTACTTC. Translating gives CASFDRGSYEQYF.

The chain is built from TRBV9 and TRBJ2-2; TRBD1 might be the D (5 bases). The germline V and J ends were trimmed by 3 bases and 7 bases, with 13 bases remaining between them. This CDR3 is built from 14 residues. The germline V gene has CDR1 SGDLS and CDR2 YYNGEE. Here the CDR3 reads CASSEVTGSGELFF. DNA of the CDR3: TGTGCCAGCAGCGAGGTTACAGGAAGCGGGGAGCTGTTTTTT.

V and J are TRBV11-3 and TRBJ2-3; D is uncertain. The CDR3 is 13 amino acids. V was clipped by 5 bases and J by 3 bases, with 9 bases between them. The germline V gene has CDR1 SGHNT and CDR2 YENEEA. CDR3 sequence reads: CASSRSRTDTQYF. CDR3 DNA: TGTGCCAGCAGCCGTAGTCGGACAGATACGCAGTATTTT.

Written as DNA, the CDR3 is TGTGCCAGCAGCGGGGATTCTGGAAACACCATATATTTT. Its translation: CASSGDSGNTIYF. V and J are TRBV7-3 and TRBJ1-3; D not resolved. The CDR3 length is 13 residues. The germline V gene has CDR1 SGHTA and CDR2 FQGTGA. Trimming took 5 bases from V and 1 from J, leaving 6 bases between them.

For the CDR3, the DNA is TGTGCCAGTAGTATAGGGCCGGGCAGCCCCTACGAGCAGTACTTC. This gives the protein CASSIGPGSPYEQYF. The chain has TRBV19 and TRBJ2-7; D gene ambiguous. V gave up 1 base and J gave up 2 bases, with 12 bases separating them. The CDR3 has 15 amino acids. Germline CDR1 and CDR2: LNHDA and SQIVND (reference sequence).

J is TRBJ1-3 and V is TRBV14; D is unclear. Trimming stripped 1 base from V and 0 bases from J, with 7 bases between. Germline V lookup: CDR1 SGHDN, CDR2 FVKESK. The CDR3 loop spans 15 amino acids. The CDR3 coding sequence is TGTGCCAGCAGCCAAGTGCGGGGCTCTGGAAACACCATATATTTT. It yields the protein CASSQVRGSGNTIYF.

V is TRBV24-1 and J is TRBJ1-2; TRBD1 is a possible D gene (6 bases). Trimming shortened V by 6 bases and J by 8 bases, and 15 bases separated the two germline ends. Germline values: CDR1 KGHDR, CDR2 SFDVKD. This CDR3 region has 13 residues. CDR3 DNA sequence: TGTGCCACCAGTCCAGGGGTAAATGGCGGCTACACCTTC. Translating gives CATSPGVNGGYTF.

The J gene is TRBJ2-2, the V gene TRBV6-2 or TRBV6-3; D remains unclear. Per germline, CDR1 MNHEY and CDR2 SVGEGT. V gave up 5 bases and J gave up 4 bases, with 32 bases separating them. The CDR3 extends over 21 amino acids. The CDR3 DNA reads TGTGCCAGCAGTCATCCCCCCGACATCCTCCTTCACCGTGGGATCACCGGGGAGCTGTTTTTT. This encodes CASSHPPDILLHRGITGELFF.

The chain couples TRBV4-1 to TRBJ2-1, with D perhaps being TRBD1 or TRBD2 (5 bases each). Trimming removed 4 bases from V and 7 bases from J, with 14 bases in between. The germline gives CDR1 MGHRA, CDR2 YSYEKL. This CDR3 region has 14 residues. The CDR3: CASSPIRDRNEQFF. The CDR3 coding sequence is TGCGCCAGCAGCCCAATAAGGGACCGGAATGAGCAGTTCTTC.

This sequence joins TRBV4-1 and TRBJ1-5; D may be TRBD1 (5 bases). The CDR3 spans 18 residues. CDR1 is MGHRA and CDR2 is YSYEKL in the germline V gene. Trimming took 5 bases from V and 1 from J, leaving 21 bases between them. DNA of the CDR3: TGCGCCAGCAGCGACTATCTTATGGGGCAGAGAAGCAATCAGCCCCAGCATTTT. Protein: CASSDYLMGQRSNQPQHF.

The V and J genes are TRBV3-1 (or the pseudogene TRBV3-2) and TRBJ2-7; D perhaps matches TRBD2 (5 bases). Germline values: CDR1 LGHDT, CDR2 YNNKEL (reference sequence). The CDR3 consists of 11 residues. With 4 bases removed from V and 6 bases from J, the gap between germline ends came to 7 bases. This CDR3 is CASSLGGEQYF. The CDR3 DNA is TGTGCCAGCAGCCTTGGAGGCGAGCAGTACTTC.